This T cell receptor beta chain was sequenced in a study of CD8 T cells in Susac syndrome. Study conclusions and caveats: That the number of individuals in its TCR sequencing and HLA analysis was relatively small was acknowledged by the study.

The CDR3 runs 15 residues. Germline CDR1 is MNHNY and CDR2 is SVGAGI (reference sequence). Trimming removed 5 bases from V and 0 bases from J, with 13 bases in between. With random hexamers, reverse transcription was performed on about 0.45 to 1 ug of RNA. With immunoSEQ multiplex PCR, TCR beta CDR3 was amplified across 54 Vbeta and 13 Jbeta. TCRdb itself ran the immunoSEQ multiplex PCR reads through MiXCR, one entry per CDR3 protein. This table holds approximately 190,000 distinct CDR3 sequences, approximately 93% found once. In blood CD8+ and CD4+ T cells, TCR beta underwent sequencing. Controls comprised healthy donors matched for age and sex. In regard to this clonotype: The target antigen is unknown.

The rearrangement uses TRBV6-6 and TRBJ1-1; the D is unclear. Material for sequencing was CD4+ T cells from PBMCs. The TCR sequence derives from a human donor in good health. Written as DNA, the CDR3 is TGTGCCAGCAGTCCTCCGTTACAGCTGAACACTGAAGCTTTCTTT. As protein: CASSPPLQLNTEAFF.